This TCR beta chain emerged from a study of T cell responses to AZD1222 COVID-19 vaccine. Profiling relied on immunoSEQ multiplex PCR, and the TCRdb table lists in-frame clones only, not all of them. This table holds fewer than 120,000 clones, about 94% found once. This CDR3 is built from 13 residues. The clonotype comes from an adult who received the AZD1222 COVID-19 vaccine. The rearrangement links TRBV21-1 to TRBJ2-5. TRBV21-1 is listed as a pseudogene. The sample in question was peripheral blood, obtained 28 days after the second AZD1222 dose. CDR3 DNA sequence: TGTGCCAGCAGCAAGAACATCGAGGAGACCCAGTACTTC. Residues: CASSKNIEETQYF.